Given below is one T cell receptor (beta chain) in context. Its antigen has not been determined. Base qualities are not recorded, but no much larger clone differs from it by a single base. This sample is drawn from a study of blood T cell repertoires in COVID-19 (TCRdb year 2020). About the full investigation: Samples from collaborators originated in the United States, Italy and Spain and spanned both the acute and convalescent phases of COVID-19. The dataset comprised deeply sampled blood TCRbeta repertoires from subjects exposed to, actively infected with, or recovered from COVID-19. The material from the prospective study consisted of cDNA or gDNA derived from T cells, B-cell-depleted T cells, or PBMCs. Where HLA class I and class II types were available, the types were taken from metadata supplied by the sample provider, not from assay-based typing. A freely available public database, intended as a resource for researchers studying the immune response to SARS-CoV-2, is where the repertoires were released. Samples came from the ongoing ImmuneRACE study (first 160 participants) plus 1,254 subjects from 6 global collaborators. A de-identified subject ID, COVID-19 status, age in years and sex were almost always included in the sample metadata.

The CDR3 spans 15 residues, from the cysteine through the phenylalanine. Only the CDR3 region is kept as DNA, spanning 45 bases read in frame from base 1. The germline V gene (reference sequence) yields LNHDA for CDR1 and SQIVND for CDR2. From V the trimming removes 4 bases and from J it removes 7 bases, while the gene matches leave 7 bases of the junction unaccounted for. TCRbeta CDR3 regions were amplified from genomic DNA using the immunoSEQ Assay, a bias-controlled multiplex PCR. As for how the authors treated the data: Nucleated cell counts per sample were estimated from amplification of reference gene primers within the assay. To quantify the absolute abundance of each unique TCRbeta CDR3 rearrangement, sequence reads were collapsed and filtered. For each sample, productive Simpson clonality was calculated as the square root of Simpson's diversity index over productive rearrangements. TCRdb holds this immuneACCESS table with in-frame rearrangements only. Some clones are missing; in checked studies, unresolved V genes explain under half, and the rest has no known cause. V and J calls and clone size are as listed in that table; D and trimming were resolved from the DNA. The sample includes almost 400,000 clones, with 85% to 90% observed a single time. The ten largest clones take up 1.5% to 2% of the sample.

In the prospective study, participants were roughly 18 to 100 years old, resided in 24 geographic areas of the United States, and were enrolled through a virtual design. Cohort assignment in the prospective study relied on participant-reported clinical history from a screening survey and a study questionnaire. For ImmuneRACE Cohort 3, a participant was defined as recovered based on two consecutive negative NP/OP PCR tests, clearance by a healthcare professional, or resolution of symptoms. In the prospective study, whole blood, serum and a nasopharyngeal or oropharyngeal swab were collected from each participant by mobile phlebotomists. Additional blood draws and questionnaires over an approximately 2-month period could optionally be provided by prospective study participants. Prospective study blood samples were shipped either frozen or at room temperature before DNA extraction. The paper's findings and limits, for the study overall: The quantity of clinical and demographic metadata differed by source and by participant and was supplied without curation.

The rearranged chain carries TRBV19 and TRBJ1-2, with 12 bases aligning to TRBD1. The sequence was collected from a woman younger than 45 who had recovered from COVID-19. Material: PBMCs or T cells enriched from blood (not recorded which). The sequenced DNA: TGTGCCAGTAGTACCCCGGGACAGGGGGCCGGTGGCTACACCTTC. Translated, it gives CASSTPGQGAGGYTF.